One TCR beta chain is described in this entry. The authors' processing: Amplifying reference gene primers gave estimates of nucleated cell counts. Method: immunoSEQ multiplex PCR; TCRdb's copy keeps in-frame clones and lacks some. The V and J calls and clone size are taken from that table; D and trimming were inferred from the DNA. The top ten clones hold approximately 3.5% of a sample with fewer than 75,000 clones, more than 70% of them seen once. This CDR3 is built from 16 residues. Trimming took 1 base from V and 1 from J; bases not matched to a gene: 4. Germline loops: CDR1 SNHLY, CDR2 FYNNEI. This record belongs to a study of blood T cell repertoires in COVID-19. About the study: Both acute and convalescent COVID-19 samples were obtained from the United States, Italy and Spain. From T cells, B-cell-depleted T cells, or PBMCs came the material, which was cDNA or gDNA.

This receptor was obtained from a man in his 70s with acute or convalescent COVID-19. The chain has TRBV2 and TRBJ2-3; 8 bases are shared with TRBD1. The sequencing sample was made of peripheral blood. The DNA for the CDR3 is TGTGCCAGCAGTGAAGGAGACAGGGGACGCACAGATACGCAGTATTTT. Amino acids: CASSEGDRGRTDTQYF.